This is a list of T cell receptor beta chains from one sample in a study of radiotherapy plus CTLA-4 blockade in lung cancer. Sequenced by immunoSEQ multiplex PCR; TCRdb stores in-frame clones only, minus some. Of about 86,000 clones listed, roughly 80% are singletons. The material sequenced was peripheral blood, taken from a patient treated with radiotherapy plus ipilimumab. Receptors were obtained from a human donor with non-small cell lung cancer who had stable disease on radiotherapy plus ipilimumab. Both conserved end residues are part of each CDR3. Fields, in order: CDR3 length, J gene, V gene, D gene, clone size, CDR3 protein, CDR3 DNA. D genes are given only for firm matches. Not every row has a clone size; where given, it reads once, few, many or a size class.

>15|TRBJ1-5|TRBV7-6|NA|NA
CASSLEAGPHQPQHF
TGTGCCAGCAGCTTAGAAGCAGGGCCTCATCAGCCCCAGCATTTT
>15|TRBJ1-1|TRBV27|NA|NA
CASTPAGATNTEAFF
TGTGCCAGCACCCCGGCAGGGGCTACGAACACTGAAGCTTTCTTT
>18|TRBJ1-4|TRBV21-1|NA|few
CASSKRGADDGPNEKLFF
TGTGCCAGCAGCAAACGGGGTGCGGACGACGGACCTAATGAAAAACTGTTTTTT
>17|TRBJ2-3|TRBV5-1|TRBD2|NA
CASSPRLAGLSVDTQYF
TGCGCCAGCAGCCCGAGACTAGCGGGACTGTCAGTAGATACGCAGTATTTT
>14|TRBJ2-3|TRBV2|NA|NA
CASSERTYTDTQYF
TGTGCCAGCAGTGAGCGGACGTATACAGATACGCAGTATTTT
>15|TRBJ1-2|TRBV6-5|TRBD1|NA
CASRGTGALSGGYTF
TGTGCCAGCAGGGGGACAGGGGCCCTTTCAGGTGGCTACACCTTC
>14|TRBJ1-3|TRBV30|NA|once
CACDTPRSGNTIYF
TGTGCCTGTGACACCCCTCGCTCTGGAAACACCATATATTTT
>16|TRBJ2-1|TRBV9|NA|NA
CASSVAGRGSYNEQFF
TGTGCCAGCAGCGTAGCAGGCAGAGGCTCCTACAATGAGCAGTTCTTC
>15|TRBJ1-2|TRBV27|TRBD1|NA
CASSLWGQGGHGYTF
TGTGCCAGCAGTTTATGGGGACAGGGTGGCCATGGCTACACCTTC
>15|TRBJ2-5|TRBV19|NA|NA
CASSRLGTREETQYF
TGTGCCAGTAGTCGACTCGGGACTCGGGAAGAGACCCAGTACTTC
>9|TRBJ1-1|TRBV20-1|NA|NA
CSARSRSFF
TGCAGTGCTAGAAGCAGGTCTTTCTTT
>18|TRBJ1-1|TRBV5-8|TRBD1|once
CASSFDTGTGGVGTEAFF
TGTGCCAGCAGCTTTGATACCGGGACAGGGGGCGTAGGGACTGAAGCTTTCTTT
>12|TRBJ1-2|TRBV6-1|NA|NA
CASSEVGAAYTF
TGTGCCAGCAGTGAAGTGGGGGCGGCCTACACCTTC
>14|TRBJ2-5|TRBV9|NA|NA
CASSRRDSGETQYF
TGTGCCAGCAGCCGTAGAGACTCGGGTGAGACCCAGTACTTC
>17|TRBJ1-6|TRBV27|NA|NA
CASSAKTQSSYNSPLHF
TGTGCCAGCAGTGCCAAGACACAGAGCTCCTATAATTCACCCCTCCACTTT
>15|TRBJ1-3|TRBV6-1|NA|once
CASRGTRLSGNTIYF
TGTGCCAGCAGGGGAACCAGACTCTCTGGAAACACCATATATTTT
>14|TRBJ2-5|TRBV7-2|NA|NA
CASSLAGVKETQYF
TGTGCCAGCAGCTTAGCAGGTGTTAAAGAGACCCAGTACTTC
>15|TRBJ1-6|TRBV7-2|TRBD1|NA
CASSSTTGGDSPLHF
TGTGCCAGCAGCTCAACAACAGGGGGCGATTCACCCCTCCACTTT
>17|TRBJ1-6|TRBV27|NA|NA
CASSLWAGGFNNSPLHF
TGTGCCAGCAGTTTATGGGCCGGGGGGTTTAATAATTCACCCCTCCACTTT
>17|TRBJ1-3|TRBV7-8|TRBD1|NA
CASSLRTGGLSGNTIYF
TGTGCCAGCAGCTTAAGGACAGGGGGATTGTCTGGAAACACCATATATTTT
>18|TRBJ2-2|TRBV7-3|TRBD2|NA
CASSRVLAGGHVTGELFF
TGTGCCAGCAGCCGAGTTCTAGCGGGGGGTCACGTCACCGGGGAGCTGTTTTTT
>13|TRBJ1-1|TRBV7-2|NA|NA
CASSLWEGTEAFF
TGTGCCAGCAGCTTATGGGAGGGAACTGAAGCTTTCTTT
>16|TRBJ2-3|TRBV9|TRBD2|NA
CASSVRSGASTDTQYF
TGTGCCAGCAGCGTACGTAGCGGGGCTAGCACAGATACGCAGTATTTT
>13|TRBJ1-2|TRBV18|NA|few
CATQSSQGYGYTF
TGTGCCACTCAAAGTTCACAGGGTTATGGCTACACCTTC
>15|TRBJ1-1|TRBV6-1|TRBD1|NA
CASSRADRAYTEAFF
TGTGCCAGCAGTAGGGCGGACAGGGCCTACACTGAAGCTTTCTTT
>17|TRBJ1-2|TRBV5-1|NA|NA
CASSHHRDGSRNYGYTF
TGCGCCAGCAGTCACCACCGGGACGGAAGCCGTAACTATGGCTACACCTTC
>14|TRBJ1-4|TRBV6-1|TRBD1|NA
CASSEQGGVEKLFF
TGTGCCAGCAGTGAACAGGGGGGGGTTGAAAAACTGTTTTTT
>20|TRBJ2-4|TRBV21-1|NA|few
CASSTPQTGTHWGIGNIQYF
NA
>16|TRBJ2-1|TRBV5-8|TRBD2|NA
CASSGGTSDRDNEQFF
TGTGCCAGCAGCGGCGGGACTAGCGATAGGGACAATGAGCAGTTCTTC
>16|TRBJ2-7|TRBV5-4|TRBD2|NA
CASSLGRGGSSYEQYF
TGTGCCAGCAGCTTGGGGCGGGGGGGAAGCTCCTACGAGCAGTACTTC
>17|TRBJ1-5|TRBV12-5|NA|NA
CASGLVTGRRDGQPQHF
TGTGCTAGTGGTTTGGTCACAGGGAGGCGGGATGGGCAGCCCCAGCATTTT
>19|TRBJ2-1|TRBV21-1|NA|NA
CASIPPGQGTSYSVNEQFF
TGTGCCAGCATCCCTCCGGGACAGGGAACAAGTTACAGTGTCAATGAGCAGTTCTTC
>14|TRBJ1-2|TRBV5-4|NA|NA
CASSPQQGHYGYTF
TGTGCCAGCAGCCCCCAACAGGGTCACTATGGCTACACCTTC
>13|TRBJ2-1|TRBV18|NA|few
CASSLTDYNEQFF
TGTGCCAGCTCACTCACCGACTACAATGAGCAGTTCTTC
>12|TRBJ2-1|TRBV5-6|NA|NA
CASSPGVNEQFF
TGTGCCAGCAGCCCCGGGGTGAATGAGCAGTTCTTC
>14|TRBJ2-7|TRBV18|NA|NA
CASSGGRLRGEQYF
TGTGCCAGCTCAGGGGGACGGTTAAGAGGCGAGCAGTACTTC
>17|TRBJ2-2|TRBV5-1|NA|NA
CASSLVPPGMNTGELFF
TGCGCCAGCAGCTTGGTGCCACCAGGGATGAACACCGGGGAGCTGTTTTTT
>18|TRBJ2-6|TRBV27|TRBD2|NA
CASRPSSGRPFGANVLTF
TGTGCCAGCAGGCCATCTAGCGGGAGGCCCTTCGGGGCCAACGTCCTGACTTTC
>12|TRBJ1-1|TRBV29-1|NA|NA
CSVARAATEAFF
TGCAGCGTTGCCAGGGCAGCCACTGAAGCTTTCTTT
>15|TRBJ1-1|TRBV27|NA|NA
CASSLYPSPNTEAFF
TGTGCCAGCAGTTTATATCCGTCGCCGAACACTGAAGCTTTCTTT
>16|TRBJ2-7|TRBV15|TRBD1|NA
CATSIDRDRGSYEQYF
TGTGCCACCAGCATAGACCGGGACAGGGGTTCCTACGAGCAGTACTTC
>16|TRBJ2-2|TRBV5-1|NA|few
CASSPGVRTNTGELFF
TGCGCCAGCAGCCCTGGCGTTCGGACGAACACCGGGGAGCTGTTTTTT
>17|TRBJ2-1|TRBV5-1|TRBD1|NA
CASSSGQVALSYNEQFF
TGCGCCAGCAGCTCGGGACAGGTCGCACTATCCTACAATGAGCAGTTCTTC
>13|TRBJ1-1|TRBV2|NA|NA
CASTRYLNTEAFF
TGTGCCAGCACCAGGTACCTGAACACTGAAGCTTTCTTT
>14|TRBJ2-1|TRBV19|TRBD1|NA
CASSMVQGYNEQFF
TGTGCCAGTAGTATGGTACAGGGGTATAATGAGCAGTTCTTC
>16|TRBJ1-6|TRBV2|NA|NA
CASSEGREGFNSPLHF
TGTGCCAGCAGTGAGGGCAGGGAGGGCTTTAATTCACCCCTCCACTTT
>14|TRBJ2-2|TRBV11-2|NA|NA
CASSLDQVPGELFF
TGTGCCAGCAGCTTAGACCAGGTCCCCGGGGAGCTGTTTTTT
>14|TRBJ2-1|TRBV7-9|NA|NA
CASSLRDQYNEQFF
TGTGCCAGCAGCTTAAGGGACCAGTACAATGAGCAGTTCTTC
>14|TRBJ2-3|TRBV6-1|TRBD2|NA
CASSGLAGADTQYF
TGTGCCAGCAGTGGGTTAGCGGGAGCAGATACGCAGTATTTT
>17|TRBJ1-5|TRBV29-1|NA|NA
CSVELVTPDGSNQPQHF
TGCAGCGTTGAACTCGTAACGCCGGACGGTAGCAATCAGCCCCAGCATTTT
>23|TRBJ1-5|TRBV7-3|NA|NA
CASSLTYFLGLHPGGHRVQPQHF
TGTGCCAGCAGCTTAACGTACTTCCTGGGGCTTCACCCCGGGGGCCACAGGGTTCAGCCCCAGCATTTT
>14|TRBJ1-4|TRBV6-5|TRBD1|NA
CASRPTGAGEKLFF
TGTGCCAGCAGACCGACAGGGGCGGGTGAAAAACTGTTTTTT
>19|TRBJ1-1|TRBV18|TRBD1|NA
CASSPPRQGKALGRTEAFF
TGTGCCAGCTCACCACCGAGACAGGGGAAGGCGCTGGGGCGCACTGAAGCTTTCTTT
>17|TRBJ2-2|TRBV7-3|NA|NA
CASSPGGGGANTGELFF
TGTGCCAGCAGCCCTGGGGGAGGCGGGGCGAACACCGGGGAGCTGTTTTTT
>16|TRBJ2-2|TRBV7-6|TRBD1|NA
CASSPGTGDLTGELFF
TGTGCCAGCAGCCCCGGGACAGGGGATCTCACCGGGGAGCTGTTTTTT